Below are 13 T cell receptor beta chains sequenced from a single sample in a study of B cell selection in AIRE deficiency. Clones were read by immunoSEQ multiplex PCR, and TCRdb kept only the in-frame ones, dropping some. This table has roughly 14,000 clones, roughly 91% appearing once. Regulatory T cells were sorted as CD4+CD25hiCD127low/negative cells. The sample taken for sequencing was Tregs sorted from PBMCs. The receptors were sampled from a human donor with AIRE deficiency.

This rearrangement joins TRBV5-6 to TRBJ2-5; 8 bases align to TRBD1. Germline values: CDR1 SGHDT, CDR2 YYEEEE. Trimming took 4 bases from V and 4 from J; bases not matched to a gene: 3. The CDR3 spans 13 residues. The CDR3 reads CASSPGGGETQYF. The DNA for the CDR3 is TGTGCCAGCAGCCCAGGGGGCGGAGAGACCCAGTACTTC. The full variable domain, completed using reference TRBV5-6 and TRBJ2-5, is DAGVTQSPTHLIKTRGQQVTLRCSPKSGHDTVSWYQQALGQGPQFIFQYYEEEERQRGNFPDRFSGHQFPNYSSELNVNALLLGDSALYLCASSPGGGETQYFGPGTRLLVL.

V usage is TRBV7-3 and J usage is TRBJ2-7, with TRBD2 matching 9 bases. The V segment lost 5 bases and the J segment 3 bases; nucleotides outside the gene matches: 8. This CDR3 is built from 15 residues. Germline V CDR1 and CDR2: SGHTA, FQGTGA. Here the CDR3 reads CASSHLPSGVYEQYF. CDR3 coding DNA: TGTGCCAGCAGCCATCTACCTAGCGGGGTCTACGAGCAGTACTTC. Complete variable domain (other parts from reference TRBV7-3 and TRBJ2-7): GAGVSQTPSNKVTEKGKYVELRCDPISGHTALYWYRQSLGQGPEFLIYFQGTGAADDSGLPNDRFFAVRPEGSVSTLKIQRTERGDSAVYLCASSHLPSGVYEQYFGPGTRLTVT.

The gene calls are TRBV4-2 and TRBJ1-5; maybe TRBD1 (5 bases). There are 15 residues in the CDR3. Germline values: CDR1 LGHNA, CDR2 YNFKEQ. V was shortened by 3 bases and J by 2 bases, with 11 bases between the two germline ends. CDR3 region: CASSQDWGGNQPQHF. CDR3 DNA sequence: TGTGCCAGCAGCCAGGACTGGGGGGGCAATCAGCCCCAGCATTTT.

CDR3 amino acids: CAISERTGVGPQHF. The CDR3 DNA reads TGTGCCATCAGTGAAAGGACGGGGGTAGGGCCCCAGCATTTT. V and J are TRBV10-3 and TRBJ1-5, with D tentatively TRBD1 (5 bases). Trimming shortened V by 3 bases and J by 9 bases, and 15 bases separated the two germline ends. Looked up from germline, CDR1 is ENHRY and CDR2 is SYGVKD. The CDR3 is 14 amino acids.

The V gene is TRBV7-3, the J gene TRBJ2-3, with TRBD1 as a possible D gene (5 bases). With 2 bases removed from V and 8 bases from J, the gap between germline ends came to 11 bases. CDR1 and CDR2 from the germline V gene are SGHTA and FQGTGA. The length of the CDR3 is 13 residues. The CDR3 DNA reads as TGTGCCAGCAGCTTACGTAGGGGCGGTACGCAGTATTTT. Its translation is CASSLRRGGTQYF. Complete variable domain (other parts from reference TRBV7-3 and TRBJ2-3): GAGVSQTPSNKVTEKGKYVELRCDPISGHTALYWYRQSLGQGPEFLIYFQGTGAADDSGLPNDRFFAVRPEGSVSTLKIQRTERGDSAVYLCASSLRRGGTQYFGPGTRLTVL.

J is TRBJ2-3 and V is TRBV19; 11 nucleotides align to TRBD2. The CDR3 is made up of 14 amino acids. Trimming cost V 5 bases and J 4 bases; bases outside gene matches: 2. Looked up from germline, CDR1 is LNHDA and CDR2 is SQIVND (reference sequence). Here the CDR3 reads CASSRGLAADTQYF. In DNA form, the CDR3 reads TGTGCCAGTAGTCGGGGACTAGCGGCAGATACGCAGTATTTT.

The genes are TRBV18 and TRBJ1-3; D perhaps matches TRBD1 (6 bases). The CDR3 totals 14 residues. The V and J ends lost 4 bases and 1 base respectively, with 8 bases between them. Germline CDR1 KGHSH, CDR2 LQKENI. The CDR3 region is CASSQQGSGNTIYF. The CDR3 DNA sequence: TGTGCCAGCTCACAACAGGGATCTGGAAACACCATATATTTT.

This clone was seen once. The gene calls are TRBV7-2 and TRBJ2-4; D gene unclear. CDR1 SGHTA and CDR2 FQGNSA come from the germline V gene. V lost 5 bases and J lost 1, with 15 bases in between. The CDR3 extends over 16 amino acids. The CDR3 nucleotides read TGTGCCAGCAGCGCCCCCAACGTCGGGGCCAAAAACATTCAGTACTTC. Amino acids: CASSAPNVGAKNIQYF. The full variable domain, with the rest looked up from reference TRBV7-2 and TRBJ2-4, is GAGVSQSPSNKVTEKGKDVELRCDPISGHTALYWYRQSLGQGLEFLIYFQGNSAPDKSGLPSDRFSAERTGGSVSTLTIQRTQQEDSAVYLCASSAPNVGAKNIQYFGAGTRLSVL.

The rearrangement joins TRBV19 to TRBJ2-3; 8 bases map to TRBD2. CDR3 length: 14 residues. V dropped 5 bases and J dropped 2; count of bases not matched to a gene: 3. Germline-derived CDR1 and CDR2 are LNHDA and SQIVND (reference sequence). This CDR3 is CASSRSGDTDTQYF. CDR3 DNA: TGTGCCAGTAGTCGTAGCGGGGACACAGATACGCAGTATTTT.

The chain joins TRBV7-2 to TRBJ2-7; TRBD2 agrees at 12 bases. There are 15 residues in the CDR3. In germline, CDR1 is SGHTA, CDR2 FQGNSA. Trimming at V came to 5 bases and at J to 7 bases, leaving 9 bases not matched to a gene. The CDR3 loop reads CASSLRTSGMGEQYF. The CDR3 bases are TGTGCCAGCAGCCTTAGGACTAGCGGGATGGGGGAGCAGTACTTC.

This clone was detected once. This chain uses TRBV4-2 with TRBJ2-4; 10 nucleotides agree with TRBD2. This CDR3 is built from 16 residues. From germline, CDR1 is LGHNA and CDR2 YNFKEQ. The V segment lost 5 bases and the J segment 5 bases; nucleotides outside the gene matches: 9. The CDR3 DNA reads TGTGCCAGCAGCTTGGCAGCGGGAGGGTTCCAAAACATTCAGTACTTC. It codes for CASSLAAGGFQNIQYF.

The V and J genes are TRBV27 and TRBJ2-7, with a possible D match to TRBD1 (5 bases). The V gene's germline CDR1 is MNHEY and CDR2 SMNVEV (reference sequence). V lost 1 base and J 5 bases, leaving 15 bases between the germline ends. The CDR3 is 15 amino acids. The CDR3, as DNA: TGTGCCAGCAGTTTATTCGTAGGGGTCGTCAACGAGCAGTACTTC. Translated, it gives CASSLFVGVVNEQYF.

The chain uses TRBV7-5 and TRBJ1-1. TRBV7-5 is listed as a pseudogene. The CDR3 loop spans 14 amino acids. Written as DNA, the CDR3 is TGTGCCAGCAGCCTCCTCTGGGGGAACACTGAAGCTTTCTTT. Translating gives CASSLLWGNTEAFF.